This TCR beta chain was found in a study of blood T cell repertoires in COVID-19. As for the study in general: Acute and convalescent COVID-19 specimens originated in the United States, Italy and Spain.

Per the original methods: Amplifying reference gene primers gave estimates of nucleated cell counts. Some clones are missing from TCRdb's copy, which holds only in-frame ones; the method was immunoSEQ multiplex PCR. That table furnishes V, J and clone size, whereas the DNA furnished D and trimming. The repertoire holds some 250,000 clones, with approximately 80% as singletons. The CDR3 is made up of 16 amino acids. The V gene's germline CDR1 is SGHNT and CDR2 YENEEA. Trimming at V came to 5 bases and at J to 1 base, leaving 10 bases not matched to a gene. The sample taken for sequencing was peripheral blood. The chain recombines TRBV11-3 with TRBJ2-7, with 8 bases lining up with TRBD1. The receptor comes from a woman of 80 years or more with COVID-19, enrolled during active disease. CDR3 DNA sequence: TGTGCCAGCAGCCTGAACCGGGACAGGTTTTCCTACGAGCAGTACTTC. Translating it yields CASSLNRDRFSYEQYF. Together with reference TRBV11-3 and TRBJ2-7, the CDR3 gives the full variable domain: EAGVVQSPRYKIIEKKQPVAFWCNPISGHNTLYWYLQNLGQGPELLIRYENEEAVDDSQLPKDRFSAERLKGVDSTLKIQPAELGDSAVYLCASSLNRDRFSYEQYFGPGTRLTVT.